The source of this T cell receptor (beta chain) is a study of T cell responses to AZD1222 COVID-19 vaccine. Overall study: Second-dose timings of about 4 or about 12 weeks were pooled. Study results and limitations: Recipients of AZD1222 seropositive at baseline numbered only 5 to 7. White British ancestry dominated among donors, who included more females, and clonal diversity was possibly underestimated. The study reported that nearly half of spike-specific TCRs target unmutated variant regions.

Remarks on this clone: The antigen is undetermined.

There are 15 residues in the CDR3. The V end lost 6 bases, the J end lost 3 bases, and 15 bases lay between the germline ends. Germline CDR1 and CDR2: MDHEN and SYDVKM. The table came from immunoSEQ multiplex PCR; TCRdb's copy has only in-frame clones and leaves some out. The table has 130,000 or so clones, 85% to 95% seen once. The source material was peripheral blood, sampled on day 0 of AZD1222 vaccination. The clonotype originates from an adult in good health. The V and J genes are TRBV28 and TRBJ1-3, with a possible D match to TRBD1 (5 bases). The chain's CDR3 is CASSGGPRNGNTIYF. The CDR3 DNA follows: TGTGCCAGCAGCGGGGGACCAAGGAATGGAAACACCATATATTTT. The full variable domain, with the rest looked up from reference TRBV28 and TRBJ1-3, is DVKVTQSSRYLVKRTGEKVFLECVQDMDHENMFWYRQDPGLGLRLIYFSYDVKMKEKGDIPEGYSVSREKKERFSLILESASTNQTSMYLCASSGGPRNGNTIYFGEGSWLTVV.